This is a list of T cell receptor beta chains from one sample in a study of blood T cell repertoires in COVID-19. The assay was immunoSEQ multiplex PCR, and TCRdb's table has in-frame clones only and misses some. The table lists some 260,000 clones, around nine tenths of them singletons. Sequenced material: peripheral blood. These receptors came from a woman aged 40 to 55 who had recovered from COVID-19. Each CDR3 is given with its conserved first and last residue. A D gene is named only where the DNA matches it firmly. Clone size is shown for a subset of rows, as once, few, many or a class of expanded clone.

D: TRBD2; size: -; J: TRBJ2-7; V: TRBV19; DNA: TGTGCCAGTAGTCCTGGGGGGGGCTACGAGCAGTACTTC; CDR3: CASSPGGGYEQYF
D: -; size: -; J: TRBJ1-5; V: TRBV24-1; DNA: TGTGCCACCAGTGACTTCGGTGTGCCCCAGCATTTT; CDR3: CATSDFGVPQHF
D: -; size: -; J: TRBJ2-7; V: TRBV11-2; DNA: TGTGCCAGCAGCCAGGAGGTCGGGCGGTCCTCCTACGAGCAGTACTTC; CDR3: CASSQEVGRSSYEQYF
D: TRBD1; size: -; J: TRBJ2-2; V: TRBV24-1; DNA: TGTGCCACCAGTGACTCGAAACAGGGGTGGACCGGGGAGCTGTTTTTT; CDR3: CATSDSKQGWTGELFF
D: -; size: -; J: TRBJ1-2; V: TRBV7-2; DNA: TGTGCCAGCACCCCCGCCGGGGAGGCCTATGGCTACACCTTC; CDR3: CASTPAGEAYGYTF
D: TRBD2; size: -; J: TRBJ2-3; V: TRBV19; DNA: TGTGCCAGTAGTACCGGACTAGCGGCGAACACAGATACGCAGTATTTT; CDR3: CASSTGLAANTDTQYF
D: TRBD1; size: -; J: TRBJ2-5; V: TRBV9; DNA: TGTGCCAGCAGCCTGCGGACAGGGGGGCCCCAGGAGACCCAGTACTTC; CDR3: CASSLRTGGPQETQYF
D: TRBD2; size: -; J: TRBJ2-5; V: TRBV11-2; DNA: TGTGCCAGCAGCTCCGGGACTAGCGAGAGGGGGGCGGGGAACTTC; CDR3: CASSSGTSERGAGNF
D: -; size: -; J: TRBJ2-3; V: TRBV4-2; DNA: TGTGCCAGCAGCCAAGATTCCGGGGACACAGATACGCAGTATTTT; CDR3: CASSQDSGDTDTQYF
D: TRBD2; size: -; J: TRBJ2-3; V: TRBV11-2; DNA: TGTGCCAGCAGCTTTAGCGGGGAGACGCAGTATTTT; CDR3: CASSFSGETQYF
D: TRBD2; size: -; J: TRBJ2-3; V: TRBV6-5; DNA: TGTGCCAGCAGGCTGGGGGGGGGAGATACGCAGTATTTT; CDR3: CASRLGGGDTQYF
D: TRBD1; size: -; J: TRBJ1-2; V: TRBV7-8; DNA: TGTGCCAGCAGCAAAGGACAGGTTCTTTCGGCGGTTGGCTACACCTTC; CDR3: CASSKGQVLSAVGYTF
D: -; size: -; J: TRBJ1-1; V: TRBV9; DNA: TGTGCCAGCAGCGTAGGTAGGGTTGGACGGGGCACTGAAGCTTTCTTT; CDR3: CASSVGRVGRGTEAFF
D: -; size: -; J: TRBJ2-7; V: TRBV7-2; DNA: TGTGCCAGCAGCCCCCGGCTAGGCTCCTACGAGCAGTACTTC; CDR3: CASSPRLGSYEQYF
D: TRBD1; size: -; J: TRBJ1-1; V: TRBV7-2; DNA: TGTGCCAGCAGCCTTCCGTCGACAGGGACTCATGAAGCTTTCTTT; CDR3: CASSLPSTGTHEAFF
D: TRBD1; size: -; J: TRBJ1-2; V: TRBV19; DNA: TGTGCCAGTAGTACGGTCAGGGGGTCTCCCTATGGCTACACCTTC; CDR3: CASSTVRGSPYGYTF
D: -; size: few; J: TRBJ2-1; V: TRBV20-1; DNA: TGCAGTGCCGATGGGCACAATGAGCAGTTCTTC; CDR3: CSADGHNEQFF
D: TRBD2; size: -; J: TRBJ2-3; V: TRBV7-6; DNA: TGTGCCAGCAGCCGAATAGCGGGGGGGAGCACAGATACGCAGTATTTT; CDR3: CASSRIAGGSTDTQYF
D: -; size: -; J: TRBJ2-5; V: TRBV7-2; DNA: TGTGCCAGCAGCTTAGTGGGCTCAGGGGCCCAAGAGACCCAGTACTTC; CDR3: CASSLVGSGAQETQYF
D: -; size: -; J: TRBJ1-3; V: TRBV7-2; DNA: TGTGCCAGCAGCTTAGCGGGGGCACCTACCATATATTTT; CDR3: CASSLAGAPTIYF
D: TRBD1; size: -; J: TRBJ1-2; V: TRBV19; DNA: TGTGCCAGTAGTACAGGGGGTTTAGGTTATAATGGCTACACCTTC; CDR3: CASSTGGLGYNGYTF
D: -; size: -; J: TRBJ1-2; V: TRBV4-2; DNA: TGTGCCAGCAGCCAAGATTCATATGGCTACACCTTC; CDR3: CASSQDSYGYTF
D: -; size: -; J: TRBJ2-7; V: TRBV14; DNA: TGTGCCAGCAGCCACCGGACCGGGACAATCTACGAGCAGTACTTC; CDR3: CASSHRTGTIYEQYF
D: TRBD1; size: once; J: TRBJ2-2; V: TRBV15; DNA: TGTGCCACCAGCAACGGACAGGGAGGTATCTGGGAGCTGTTTTTT; CDR3: CATSNGQGGIWELFF
D: -; size: -; J: TRBJ2-7; V: TRBV5-4; DNA: TGTGCCAGCAGCTTGGACAGTTTCTACGAGCAGTACTTC; CDR3: CASSLDSFYEQYF
D: TRBD2; size: -; J: TRBJ2-7; V: TRBV7-6; DNA: TGTGCCAGCAGCTTAGCTAGCGGGGTGCTCTCCTACGAGCAGTACTTC; CDR3: CASSLASGVLSYEQYF
D: TRBD1; size: -; J: TRBJ1-2; V: TRBV6-5; DNA: TGTGCCAGCAGGCAGGGGGTGGGTTACGGCTACACCTTC; CDR3: CASRQGVGYGYTF
D: TRBD1; size: -; J: TRBJ1-6; V: TRBV9; DNA: TGTGCCAGCAGGACAGGGGACCGGACACCCCTCCACTTT; CDR3: CASRTGDRTPLHF
D: TRBD1; size: -; J: TRBJ2-3; V: TRBV7-2; DNA: TGTGCCAGCAGCGGGACAGGGGGCAGGAATACGCAGTATTTT; CDR3: CASSGTGGRNTQYF
D: -; size: -; J: TRBJ2-2; V: TRBV19; DNA: TGCGCCAGTAGTATTACAGGGGGGGCCGGGGAGCTGTTTTTT; CDR3: CASSITGGAGELFF
D: -; size: -; J: TRBJ1-5; V: TRBV6-6; DNA: TGTGCCAGCAGTTACCAGGGGCCCCAGCATTTT; CDR3: CASSYQGPQHF
D: TRBD1; size: -; J: TRBJ2-7; V: TRBV4-3; DNA: TGCGCCAGCAGCCAGGACCCGACAGGGACCTCCTACGAGCAGTACTTC; CDR3: CASSQDPTGTSYEQYF
D: -; size: -; J: TRBJ2-7; V: TRBV19; DNA: TGTGCCAGTAGTTTGGGACAAGGGTTCTCCTACGAGCAGTACTTC; CDR3: CASSLGQGFSYEQYF
D: -; size: once; J: TRBJ1-2; V: TRBV12-3/TRBV12-4; DNA: TGTGCCAGCAGTTTTTGGTCAGTACCTGGCTACACCTTC; CDR3: CASSFWSVPGYTF
D: TRBD1; size: -; J: TRBJ2-5; V: TRBV4-3; DNA: TGCGCCGGCAGCCGACAGGGGGGAGAGACCCAGTACTTC; CDR3: CAGSRQGGETQYF
D: -; size: few; J: TRBJ2-7; V: TRBV7-9; DNA: TGTGCCAGCAGCCCTAGGAGCTCCTACGAGCAGTACTTC; CDR3: CASSPRSSYEQYF
D: -; size: -; J: TRBJ1-2; V: TRBV9; DNA: TGTGCCAGCAGTTTGACCGGGACTCATGACTATGGCTACACCTTC; CDR3: CASSLTGTHDYGYTF
D: -; size: -; J: TRBJ2-7; V: TRBV11-3; DNA: TGTGCCAGCAGCCCACAGGGCTACGAGCAGTACTTC; CDR3: CASSPQGYEQYF
D: -; size: -; J: TRBJ2-3; V: TRBV10-2; DNA: TGCGCCAGCAGTGAAACAACAGATACGCAGTATTTT; CDR3: CASSETTDTQYF
D: -; size: -; J: TRBJ2-1; V: TRBV3-1/TRBV3-2; DNA: TGTGCCAGCAGCCAGGGCAGGGCGGTTGAGCAGTTCTTC; CDR3: CASSQGRAVEQFF